The entry below gives a single TCR beta chain sequence along with its context. Its antigen remains unknown. V gave up 6 bases and J gave up 1 base; unmatched junction bases: 14. The CDR3 consists of 18 residues. The germline gives CDR1 ENHRY, CDR2 SYGVKD. These data belong to a study of tumor-infiltrating lymphocytes in primary liver carcinoma. Total RNA amounting to 500 ng was the source from which TCR beta cDNA was made with a constant-region primer. Three-round nested multiplex PCR performed with slightly modified ARM-PCR produced the TCR beta libraries. Amplification in the first two PCR rounds was performed using TRBV1-TRBV30 forward primers and a C-beta reverse primer for roughly 9 cycles each. TCRdb ran MiXCR on the multiplex PCR reads and lists one entry per CDR3 protein. This table holds around 100,000 distinct CDR3 sequences, about 62% found once. Broader study findings: Overlap between tumor regions exceeded overlap of tumor with adjacent tissue or blood.

Investigators took RNA and DNA out together from 20-30 mg of unsorted bulk tissue. The sample taken for sequencing was liver tumor tissue from sampling region 2. Indicated subset: tumor region T2, inferior pole. This rearrangement joins TRBV10-3 to TRBJ1-1; the match to TRBD1 covers 10 bases. The source of this sequence is a woman aged 60-75 years with primary liver carcinoma and hepatitis B virus infection. CDR3 in DNA: TGTGCCATCAGGGGGGATTTACCGGGACAGGGGACGAACACTGAAGCTTTCTTT. It codes for CAIRGDLPGQGTNTEAFF.